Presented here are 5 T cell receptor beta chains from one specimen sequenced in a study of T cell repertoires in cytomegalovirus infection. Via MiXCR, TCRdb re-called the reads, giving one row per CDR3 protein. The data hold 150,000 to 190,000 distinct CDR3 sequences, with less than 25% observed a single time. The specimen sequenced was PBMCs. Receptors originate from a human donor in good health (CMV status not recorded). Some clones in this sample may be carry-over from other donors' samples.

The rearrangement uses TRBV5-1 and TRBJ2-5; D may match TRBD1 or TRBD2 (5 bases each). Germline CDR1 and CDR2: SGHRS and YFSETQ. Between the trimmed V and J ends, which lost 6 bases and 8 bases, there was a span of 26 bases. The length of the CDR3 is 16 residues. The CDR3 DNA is TGCGCCAGCACCCCCCTTGAAACAAGGGGAGCTGGAACCCAGTACTTC. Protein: CASTPLETRGAGTQYF.

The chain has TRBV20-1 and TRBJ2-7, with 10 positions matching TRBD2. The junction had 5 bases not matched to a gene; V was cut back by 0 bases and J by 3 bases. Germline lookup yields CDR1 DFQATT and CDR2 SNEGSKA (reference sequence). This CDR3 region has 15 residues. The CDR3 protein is CSARDWLAGDYEQYF. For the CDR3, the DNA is TGCAGTGCTAGAGATTGGCTAGCGGGGGACTACGAGCAGTACTTC.

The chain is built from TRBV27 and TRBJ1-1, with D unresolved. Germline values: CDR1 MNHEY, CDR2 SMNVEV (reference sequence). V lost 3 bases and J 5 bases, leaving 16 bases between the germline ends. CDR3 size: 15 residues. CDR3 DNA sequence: TGTGCCAGCAGTTTTGGCGGAGGGCTGCGGACTGAAGCTTTCTTT. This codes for CASSFGGGLRTEAFF.

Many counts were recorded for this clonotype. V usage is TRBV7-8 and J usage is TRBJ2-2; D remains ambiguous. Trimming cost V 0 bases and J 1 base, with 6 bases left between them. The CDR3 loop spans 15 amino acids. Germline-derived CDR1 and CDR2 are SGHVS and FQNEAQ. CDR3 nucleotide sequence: TGTGCCAGCAGCTTAGCCAACATGAACACCGGGGAGCTGTTTTTT. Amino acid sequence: CASSLANMNTGELFF.

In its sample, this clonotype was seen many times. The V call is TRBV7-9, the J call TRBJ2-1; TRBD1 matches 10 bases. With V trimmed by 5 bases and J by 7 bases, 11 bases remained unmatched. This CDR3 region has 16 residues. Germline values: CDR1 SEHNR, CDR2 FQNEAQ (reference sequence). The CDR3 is CASSPTGTGVTNEQFF. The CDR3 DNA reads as TGTGCCAGCAGCCCTACCGGGACAGGGGTCACGAATGAGCAGTTCTTC. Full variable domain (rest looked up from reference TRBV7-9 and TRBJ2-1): DTGVSQNPRHKITKRGQNVTFRCDPISEHNRLYWYRQTLGQGPEFLTYFQNEAQLEKSRLLSDRFSAERPKGSFSTLEIQRTEQGDSAMYLCASSPTGTGVTNEQFFGPGTRLTVL.